These 18 T cell receptor beta chains were sequenced from one sample in a study of blood T cell repertoires in COVID-19. The method was immunoSEQ multiplex PCR; TCRdb's version includes in-frame clones alone and lacks a portion of them. The sample includes roughly 260,000 clones, about 91% of them seen just once. Sequencing input: peripheral blood. Receptors were obtained from a person between 18 and 35 years old with COVID-19, enrolled during active disease.

A few counts support this clone. The chain joins TRBV2 to TRBJ1-4; tentative D call: TRBD1 (6 bases). The germline CDR1 and CDR2 sequences are SNHLY and FYNNEI. Trimming cost V 7 bases and J 3 bases, with 6 bases left between them. The CDR3 sequence is 12 residues long. The CDR3 sequence is CASNRANEKLFF. CDR3 nucleotide sequence: TGTGCCAGCAACAGGGCTAATGAAAAACTGTTTTTT. Based on the CDR3 plus reference TRBV2 and TRBJ1-4, the full variable domain is EPEVTQTPSHQVTQMGQEVILRCVPISNHLYFYWYRQILGQKVEFLVSFYNNEISEKSEIFDDQFSVERPDGSNFTLKIRSTKLEDSAMYFCASNRANEKLFFGSGTQLSVL.

The rearrangement links TRBV29-1 to TRBJ2-1; D is undetermined. This CDR3 spans 14 amino acids. CDR1 is SQVTM and CDR2 is ANQGSEA in the germline V gene. Trimming took 4 bases from V and 6 from J, leaving 16 bases between them. The CDR3 is CSVVTKTNTNEQFF. The CDR3 DNA is TGCAGCGTTGTAACCAAAACTAATACCAATGAGCAGTTCTTC.

This clone was seen only once. The chain recombines TRBV30 with TRBJ1-2, with D unresolved. The CDR3 spans 13 residues. CDR1 is GTSNPN and CDR2 is SVGIG in the germline V gene (reference sequence). The germline V and J ends were trimmed by 0 bases and 8 bases, with 13 bases remaining between them. CDR3 sequence: CAWSVQFRLGYTF. The CDR3 DNA is TGTGCCTGGAGTGTACAGTTCCGATTGGGCTACACCTTC.

This chain links TRBV6-2 or TRBV6-3 with TRBJ1-1, with 7 bases aligning to TRBD1. Germline-derived CDR1 and CDR2 are MNHEY and SVGEGT. V was pared by 6 bases and J by 4 bases, with 8 bases of the junction left unmatched. This CDR3 contains 14 residues. Here the CDR3 reads CASSDTGVVTEAFF. CDR3 DNA sequence: TGTGCCAGCAGCGACACAGGGGTTGTCACTGAAGCTTTCTTT.

The rearrangement uses TRBV11-2 and TRBJ1-1; TRBD1 might be the D (6 bases). The CDR3 spans 12 residues. Trimming pared 5 bases from V and 9 bases from J, leaving 13 bases between. Germline assignment: CDR1 SGHAT and CDR2 FQNNGV. This chain's CDR3 is CASSPDSGKAFF. The CDR3 DNA reads TGTGCCAGCAGCCCGGACAGTGGTAAAGCTTTCTTT.

This sequence joins TRBV10-2 and TRBJ2-5, with D perhaps matching TRBD2 (5 bases). The CDR3 totals 13 residues. Trimming shortened V by 2 bases and J by 5 bases, and 9 bases separated the two germline ends. Germline loops: CDR1 WSHSY, CDR2 SAAADI. The CDR3 DNA reads TGCGCCAGCAGTGAGACTAGAGGCGAGACCCAGTACTTC. It codes for CASSETRGETQYF.

The rearrangement uses TRBV19 and TRBJ2-7; TRBD1 is a possible D gene (6 bases). There are 11 residues in the CDR3. V lost 9 bases to trimming and J lost 6 bases, with 12 bases between them. Germline V lookup: CDR1 LNHDA, CDR2 SQIVND (reference sequence). The CDR3 sequence: CARILQGEQYF. CDR3 bases: TGTGCCAGAATTCTACAGGGCGAGCAGTACTTC.

V gene TRBV7-9 combines with J gene TRBJ2-7; 8 bases align to TRBD2. The CDR3 is 15 amino acids. J was trimmed by 3 bases and V by 1 base; bases with no gene match: 5. Germline-derived CDR1 and CDR2 are SEHNR and FQNEAQ (reference sequence). The CDR3 spells CASSLGLAGYYEQYF. The CDR3 DNA follows: TGTGCCAGCAGCTTAGGGCTAGCGGGCTACTACGAGCAGTACTTC.

The V call is TRBV7-2, the J call TRBJ2-5; D might be TRBD2 (5 bases). Per the germline V gene, CDR1 is SGHTA and CDR2 is FQGNSA. V was pared by 5 bases and J by 4 bases, with 17 bases between. This CDR3 is built from 15 residues. The CDR3 here is CASSVSVGALETQYF. In DNA form, the CDR3 reads TGTGCCAGCAGCGTATCAGTGGGAGCGCTAGAGACCCAGTACTTC.

The genes are TRBV5-1 and TRBJ2-5; 9 nucleotides align to TRBD2. The CDR3 sequence is 16 residues long. J was trimmed by 4 bases and V by 5 bases; bases with no gene match: 12. Germline assignment: CDR1 SGHRS and CDR2 YFSETQ. The CDR3 DNA sequence: TGCGCCAGCAGGTCCGATGGCGGGAGGGCCCGAGAGACCCAGTACTTC. Its protein product is CASRSDGGRARETQYF. The variable domain in full, completed from reference TRBV5-1 and TRBJ2-5, reads KAGVTQTPRYLIKTRGQQVTLSCSPISGHRSVSWYQQTPGQGLQFLFEYFSETQRNKGNFPGRFSGRQFSNSRSEMNVSTLELGDSALYLCASRSDGGRARETQYFGPGTRLLVL.

This chain connects TRBV5-6 to TRBJ2-3; 9 bases fit TRBD2. The CDR3 loop spans 18 amino acids. J gave up 0 bases and V 1 base, and 9 bases lay outside the gene matches. CDR1 is SGHDT, CDR2 YYEEEE, per germline. The CDR3 loop is CASSLRQREARSTDTQYF. The CDR3 DNA sequence: TGTGCCAGCAGCTTGAGACAGCGGGAGGCCAGAAGCACAGATACGCAGTATTTT.

The chain combines TRBV4-1 with TRBJ1-1; D remains unclear. In germline, CDR1 is MGHRA, CDR2 YSYEKL. The CDR3 has 15 amino acids. The V gene lost 2 bases and the J gene lost 1 base, with 11 bases spanning the gap. This CDR3 is CASSQMQASNTEAFF. The CDR3 nucleotides are TGCGCCAGCAGCCAAATGCAGGCCTCGAACACTGAAGCTTTCTTT.

This clone has more than one count but fewer than ten. CDR3 nucleotide sequence: TGTGCCAGCAGTCTTACGGGGACTAGCGGGCCAGATACGCAGTATTTT. Translating it yields CASSLTGTSGPDTQYF. This rearrangement joins TRBV6-2 or TRBV6-3 to TRBJ2-3; 12 positions match TRBD2. Per the germline V gene, CDR1 is MNHEY and CDR2 is SVGEGT. The CDR3 is 16 amino acids. V lost 5 bases to trimming and J lost 4 bases; unmatched junction nucleotides: 7.

The chain has TRBV20-1 and TRBJ2-1, with 7 bases matching TRBD2. After removal of 6 bases from V and 9 bases from J, the junction contained 2 bases not matched to a gene. The CDR3 length is 10 residues. The V gene's germline CDR1 is DFQATT and CDR2 SNEGSKA (reference sequence). CDR3 bases: TGCAGTGCCATAGCGGGTGAGCAGTTCTTC. Protein product: CSAIAGEQFF.

This clone has a handful of counts. V and J are TRBV28 and TRBJ1-1; D perhaps matches TRBD1 (5 bases). Germline V gene lookup returns CDR1 MDHEN and CDR2 SYDVKM. V was cut by 3 bases and J by 5 bases, with 13 bases left in between. The CDR3 has 14 residues. The CDR3 DNA sequence: TGTGCCAGCAGTTTCACGGGTCAGGGAACTGAAGCTTTCTTT. This encodes CASSFTGQGTEAFF.

This rearrangement joins TRBV7-9 to TRBJ1-5, with 7 bases lining up with TRBD1. Looked up from germline, CDR1 is SEHNR and CDR2 is FQNEAQ (reference sequence). Trimming cost V 4 bases and J 4 bases; bases outside gene matches: 4. There are 14 residues in the CDR3. The CDR3 sequence: CASSSQGTNQPQHF. CDR3 DNA: TGTGCCAGCAGCTCACAGGGGACTAATCAGCCCCAGCATTTT. The whole variable domain, remainder taken from reference TRBV7-9 and TRBJ1-5, is DTGVSQNPRHKITKRGQNVTFRCDPISEHNRLYWYRQTLGQGPEFLTYFQNEAQLEKSRLLSDRFSAERPKGSFSTLEIQRTEQGDSAMYLCASSSQGTNQPQHFGDGTRLSIL.

This chain links TRBV5-1 with TRBJ2-3; TRBD2 might be the D (6 bases). CDR1 and CDR2 (germline): SGHRS, YFSETQ. CDR3 length: 14 amino acids. Trimming took 0 bases from V and 4 from J, leaving 9 bases between them. CDR3 sequence reads: CASSLEAGSDTQYF. For the CDR3, the DNA is TGCGCCAGCAGCTTGGAGGCGGGGTCAGATACGCAGTATTTT.

CDR3 in amino acids: CASSPGQISYEQYF. The CDR3 DNA is TGTGCCAGCAGTCCCGGACAGATCTCCTACGAGCAGTACTTC. The chain recombines TRBV11-2 with TRBJ2-7; D possibly corresponds to TRBD1 (6 bases). V lost 6 bases and J lost 0, with 12 bases in between. The germline V gene has CDR1 SGHAT and CDR2 FQNNGV. This CDR3 contains 14 residues.